This T cell receptor (beta chain) was sequenced for a study of T cell repertoires in cytomegalovirus infection. Broader study findings: The ex vivo response showed dominance by HLA-C-restricted CMV-specific TCR beta clonotypes.

In germline, CDR1 is SEHNR, CDR2 FQNEAQ (reference sequence). With 5 bases removed from V and 4 bases from J, the gap between germline ends came to 15 bases. The length of the CDR3 is 15 residues. This clonotype was counted ten times or more. The antigen remains undetermined. TCRdb reanalysed the reads using MiXCR and keeps one entry per CDR3 protein. Seen here are about 490,000 distinct CDR3 sequences, 11% observed once, and the top ten hold more than 8.5%. V usage is TRBV7-9 and J usage is TRBJ2-1; tentative D call: TRBD1 (6 bases). Sequences were obtained from PBMCs. The source of this sequence is a human donor in good health (CMV status not recorded). Some clones in this sample may be carry-over from other donors' samples. The CDR3 region has the DNA TGTGCCAGCAGCCCTCGAGCAGGGGAGTACAATGAGCAGTTCTTC. Translating it yields CASSPRAGEYNEQFF.